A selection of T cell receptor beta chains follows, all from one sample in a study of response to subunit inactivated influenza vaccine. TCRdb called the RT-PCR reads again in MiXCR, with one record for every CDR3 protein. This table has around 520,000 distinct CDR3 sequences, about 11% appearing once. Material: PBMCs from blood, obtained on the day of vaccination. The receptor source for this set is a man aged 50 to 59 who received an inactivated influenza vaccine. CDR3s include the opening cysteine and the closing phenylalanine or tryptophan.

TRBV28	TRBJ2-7	CASTSPRTSGSYEQYF
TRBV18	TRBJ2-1	CASSPPGGGPHNEQFF
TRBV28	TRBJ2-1	CASSLGWGTAFF
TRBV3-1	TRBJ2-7	CASSQGTRGSYEQYF
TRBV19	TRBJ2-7	CASSKGGISYEQYF
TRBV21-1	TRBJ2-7	CASSYSPNYISRIRMPYEQYF
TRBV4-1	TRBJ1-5	CASSSVGLGFSQPQHF
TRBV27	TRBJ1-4	CASSLGTQGEKLFF
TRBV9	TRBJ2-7	CASSVGTSRDEQYF
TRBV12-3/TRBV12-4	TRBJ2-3	CASSLDPGTSTDTQYF
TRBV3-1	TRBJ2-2	CASSRGLPNTGELFF
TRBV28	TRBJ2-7	CASSFLSGQGDREQYF
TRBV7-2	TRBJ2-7	CASSLAFDRPYEQYF
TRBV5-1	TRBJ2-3	CASSLELPEDTQYF
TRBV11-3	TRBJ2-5	CASSLGIGGLQETQYF
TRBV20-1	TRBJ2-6	CSARDPRTGGGDGANVLTF